These 27 T cell receptor beta chains were all obtained from the same sample, sequenced in a study of spatial heterogeneity in lung cancer. TCRdb analysed the 5' RACE reads with MiXCR anew, one entry per CDR3 protein. The sample has about 120,000 distinct CDR3 sequences; 12% are singletons. Time point: blood at routine non-recurrence follow-up after resection. Whole RNA, isolated from tumor, nontumor lung or frozen PBMC, was sequenced without prior sorting. The sequences come from PBMCs, collected at follow-up. The origin of the receptors is a male donor with early-stage non-small cell lung cancer.

The rearrangement joins TRBV6-2 or TRBV6-3 to TRBJ2-1; D possibly corresponds to TRBD2 (6 bases). The length of the CDR3 is 15 residues. V was shortened by 2 bases and J by 5 bases, with 13 bases between the two germline ends. The germline V gene has CDR1 MNHEY and CDR2 SVGEGT. This CDR3 reads CASSYGGSGNNEQFF. The CDR3 coding sequence is TGTGCCAGCAGTTACGGGGGGTCGGGCAACAATGAGCAGTTCTTC.

This clonotype has at least ten counts. The V and J genes are TRBV7-9 and TRBJ2-3; 8 bases map to TRBD2. There are 15 residues in the CDR3. Looked up from germline, CDR1 is SEHNR and CDR2 is FQNEAQ (reference sequence). Unmatched junction bases numbered 9, after V lost 8 bases and J lost 2 bases. CDR3: CASCPRGDLTDTQYF. Here the CDR3 DNA reads TGTGCCAGCTGCCCGCGGGGGGATCTCACAGATACGCAGTATTTT. Full variable domain (rest looked up from reference TRBV7-9 and TRBJ2-3): DTGVSQNPRHKITKRGQNVTFRCDPISEHNRLYWYRQTLGQGPEFLTYFQNEAQLEKSRLLSDRFSAERPKGSFSTLEIQRTEQGDSAMYLCASCPRGDLTDTQYFGPGTRLTVL.

This clonotype was counted a few times. The chain carries TRBV5-1 and TRBJ2-2, with D uncertain. The V and J ends lost 5 bases and 1 base respectively, with 9 bases between them. The CDR3 is 14 amino acids. Germline lookup yields CDR1 SGHRS and CDR2 YFSETQ. In DNA, the CDR3 is TGCGCCAGCAGGAGAGTACAGAACACCGGGGAGCTGTTTTTT. The encoded protein is CASRRVQNTGELFF.

The chain recombines TRBV7-9 with TRBJ2-2; D is uncertain. Trimming stripped 1 base from V and 6 bases from J, with 3 bases between. Per the germline V gene, CDR1 is SEHNR and CDR2 is FQNEAQ (reference sequence). The CDR3 loop spans 12 amino acids. CDR3 nucleotides: TGTGCCAGCAGCTTAGTACCCGGGGAGCTGTTTTTT. Translating it yields CASSLVPGELFF.

Ten or more counts support this clonotype. The J gene is TRBJ2-1, the V gene TRBV10-3; TRBD1 matches 7 bases. The CDR3 runs to 13 residues. Trimming cost V 4 bases and J 5 bases; bases outside gene matches: 2. Germline-derived CDR1 and CDR2 are ENHRY and SYGVKD. The CDR3 DNA sequence: TGTGCCATCAGTGGACAGGGTAACAATGAGCAGTTCTTC. Translated: CAISGQGNNEQFF.

The sample holds a few counts of this clonotype. The V and J genes are TRBV5-1 and TRBJ2-5; 8 nucleotides align to TRBD1. Germline values: CDR1 SGHRS, CDR2 YFSETQ. The CDR3 loop spans 15 amino acids. The J segment lost 5 bases and the V segment lost 0 bases, leaving 6 bases of the junction unmatched. Written as DNA, the CDR3 is TGCGCCAGCAGCTTGGCTTTTGCAGGGGGCGAGACCCAGTACTTC. It is translated as CASSLAFAGGETQYF. The full variable domain, in which reference TRBV5-1 and TRBJ2-5 provide the parts outside the CDR3, is KAGVTQTPRYLIKTRGQQVTLSCSPISGHRSVSWYQQTPGQGLQFLFEYFSETQRNKGNFPGRFSGRQFSNSRSEMNVSTLELGDSALYLCASSLAFAGGETQYFGPGTRLLVL.

This clonotype was seen many times. This chain links TRBV6-5 with TRBJ1-5; D is possibly TRBD1 (6 bases). V was trimmed by 6 bases and J by 3 bases, leaving 12 bases between them. Germline CDR1 MNHEY, CDR2 SVGAGI. The CDR3 is 14 amino acids. The CDR3, as DNA: TGTGCCAGCAGGCGCAGGGGCGACAATCAGCCCCAGCATTTT. Its protein product is CASRRRGDNQPQHF.

This clonotype appeared a few times. The chain employs TRBV6-5 and TRBJ1-3; D possibly corresponds to TRBD1 (6 bases). The V end was cut by 6 bases, the J end by 3 bases, with 15 bases between. The length of the CDR3 is 15 residues. The germline V gene encodes CDR1 MNHEY and CDR2 SVGAGI. In nucleotides, the CDR3 is TGTGCCAGCAGGCCGAGAGGGACATTTGGAAACACCATATATTTT. As protein: CASRPRGTFGNTIYF.

This clonotype was counted between two and nine times. The chain's CDR3 is CATSDPDSYGYTF. CDR3 in DNA: TGTGCCACCAGTGATCCGGACAGCTATGGCTACACCTTC. The rearrangement joins TRBV24-1 to TRBJ1-2, with TRBD1 as a possible D gene (6 bases). V lost 3 bases and J lost 4, with 8 bases in between. This CDR3 contains 13 residues. Per the germline V gene, CDR1 is KGHDR and CDR2 is SFDVKD.

This clonotype appeared a few times. The gene calls are TRBV15 and TRBJ1-6; the D gene is possibly TRBD1 (6 bases). Germline CDR1 and CDR2: LNHNV and YYDKDF (reference sequence). The CDR3 spans 15 residues. V gave up 4 bases and J gave up 7 bases, with 14 bases separating them. The CDR3 reads CATSTHTGRNSPLHF. The CDR3 DNA reads as TGTGCCACCAGCACGCATACAGGGAGGAATTCACCCCTCCACTTT.

This chain joins TRBV5-6 and TRBJ2-7, with D perhaps given as TRBD1 or TRBD2 (6 bases each). The CDR3 spans 15 residues. Germline V gives CDR1 SGHDT, CDR2 YYEEEE. The V end lost 4 bases, the J end lost 2 bases, and 16 bases lay between the germline ends. The CDR3 nucleotides read TGTGCCAGCAGCATGGGGGGCAGGGGCCCCTACGAGCAGTACTTC. This codes for CASSMGGRGPYEQYF.

This clonotype was seen a few times. Written as DNA, the CDR3 is TGCAGTGCTGGCTTAGGGTCGACGAACACTGAAGCTTTCTTT. It specifies CSAGLGSTNTEAFF. The chain links TRBV20-1 to TRBJ1-1; D remains unclear. The CDR3 totals 14 residues. The V end lost 5 bases, the J end lost 1 base, and 14 bases lay between the germline ends. Germline CDR1 and CDR2: DFQATT and SNEGSKA (reference sequence).

This clonotype has just a few counts. The chain carries TRBV20-1 and TRBJ2-3; 12 bases agree with TRBD2. Per germline, CDR1 DFQATT and CDR2 SNEGSKA (reference sequence). The CDR3 is 16 residues long. V was clipped by 0 bases and J by 4 bases; unmatched bases: 5. The CDR3 bases are TGCAGTGCTAGAGACTCTAGCGGGGGGGGAGCAGATACGCAGTATTTT. Residues: CSARDSSGGGADTQYF.

This clonotype was counted between two and nine times. The chain has TRBV7-2 and TRBJ2-3; 12 bases fit TRBD2. Germline V gene lookup returns CDR1 SGHTA and CDR2 FQGNSA. J gave up 3 bases and V 3 bases, and 7 bases lay outside the gene matches. The CDR3 totals 17 residues. The CDR3 nucleotides read TGTGCCAGCAGCTTCCTAGCGGGGGGGCAGGGGACAGATACGCAGTATTTT. This sequence encodes CASSFLAGGQGTDTQYF.

This clonotype showed up many times. This chain connects TRBV12-5 to TRBJ1-6, with D unresolved. In germline, CDR1 is LGHNT, CDR2 FRNRAP. This CDR3 has 19 residues. Trimming shortened V by 5 bases and J by 0 bases, and 20 bases separated the two germline ends. CDR3 loop: CASGLHGRGLSSYNSPLHF. The CDR3 DNA follows: TGTGCTAGTGGTCTCCACGGGCGAGGGCTAAGCTCCTATAATTCACCCCTCCACTTT. Drawing the rest from reference TRBV12-5 and TRBJ1-6, the complete variable domain is DARVTQTPRHKVTEMGQEVTMRCQPILGHNTVFWYRQTMMQGLELLAYFRNRAPLDDSGMPKDRFSAEMPDATLATLKIQPSEPRDSAVYFCASGLHGRGLSSYNSPLHFGNGTRLTVT.

This clonotype was recorded at least ten times. V is TRBV7-2 and J is TRBJ2-5; D is unclear. The CDR3 contains 13 residues. V lost 2 bases to trimming and J lost 5 bases, with 9 bases between them. Germline V gene data show CDR1 as SGHTA and CDR2 as FQGNSA. CDR3 DNA sequence: TGTGCCAGCAGCTTATGGGTTGGGGAGACCCAGTACTTC. It codes for CASSLWVGETQYF.

A few counts support this clonotype. The gene calls are TRBV6-1 and TRBJ1-1; 9 bases fit TRBD1. CDR1 and CDR2 from the germline V gene are MNHNS and SASEGT. V shed 7 bases and J 0 bases; nucleotides not matched to a gene: 9. The CDR3 covers 16 residues. The CDR3 region has the DNA TGTGCCAGCAAACTAACCGGGACAGGGATGAACACTGAAGCTTTCTTT. Amino acid sequence: CASKLTGTGMNTEAFF.

This clonotype appeared a few times. This chain connects TRBV5-1 to TRBJ1-4; D unresolved. The CDR3 totals 13 residues. Germline CDR1 SGHRS, CDR2 YFSETQ. The V gene lost 0 bases and the J gene lost 7 bases, with 7 bases spanning the gap. CDR3 in amino acids: CASSLGGLEKLFF. The CDR3 nucleotides are TGCGCCAGCAGCTTGGGAGGACTTGAAAAACTGTTTTTT.

CDR3 amino acids: CASSYSPEEQYF. The CDR3 nucleotides are TGTGCCAGCAGTTACTCACCCGAGGAGCAGTACTTC. The V gene is TRBV6-5, the J gene TRBJ2-7; the D is unclear. From germline, CDR1 is MNHEY and CDR2 SVGAGI. The CDR3 loop spans 12 amino acids. Between the trimmed V and J ends, which lost 0 bases and 7 bases, there was a span of 7 bases.

This clonotype has only a few counts. The rearrangement uses TRBV4-1 and TRBJ1-6; D perhaps matches TRBD1 (5 bases). CDR1 is MGHRA and CDR2 is YSYEKL in the germline V gene. The V gene lost 2 bases and the J gene lost 7 bases, with 9 bases spanning the gap. CDR3 length: 14 residues. The CDR3 nucleotides are TGCGCCAGCAGCCAATGGGGGGACAATTCACCCCTCCACTTT. Translating gives CASSQWGDNSPLHF.

The rearrangement joins TRBV12-3 or TRBV12-4 to TRBJ1-1; the D gene is possibly TRBD1 (5 bases). V was clipped by 5 bases and J by 3 bases, with 13 bases between them. The CDR3 length is 14 residues. The CDR3 protein is CASSEEHRYTEAFF. The CDR3 DNA sequence: TGTGCCAGCAGTGAGGAGCACAGGTACACTGAAGCTTTCTTT.

This clonotype was counted only a few times. The chain employs TRBV12-3 or TRBV12-4 and TRBJ1-6, with a tentative D call TRBD1 (5 bases). This CDR3 has 14 residues. The ends were cut back, 6 bases at V and 8 bases at J, with 14 bases in the middle. The CDR3 DNA follows: TGTGCCAGCAGCCCCGGGACGGAATATTCACCCCTCCACTTT. Protein: CASSPGTEYSPLHF.

This clonotype was seen a handful of times. This chain joins TRBV12-3 or TRBV12-4 and TRBJ2-7; no reliable D call. V dropped 1 base and J dropped 2 bases, with 9 bases sitting between them. The CDR3 extends over 14 amino acids. CDR3 bases: TGTGCCAGCAGTTTAGTATTCAGACCCTACGAGCAGTACTTC. Protein: CASSLVFRPYEQYF.

This clonotype was recorded many times. The chain carries TRBV7-9 and TRBJ1-1; 8 bases line up with TRBD1. The CDR3 has 12 residues. The ends lost 5 bases at V and 8 bases at J; junction bases unmatched: 4. CDR1 SEHNR and CDR2 FQNEAQ come from the germline V gene (reference sequence). The CDR3 coding sequence is TGTGCCAGCAGCGGACACAGGGGGGAAGCTTTCTTT. Its protein product is CASSGHRGEAFF.

There are a few counts of this clonotype. The rearrangement uses TRBV7-6 and TRBJ2-5; tentative D call: TRBD2 (5 bases). Germline CDR1 and CDR2: SGHVS and FNYEAQ. The CDR3 loop spans 11 amino acids. V lost 3 bases and J lost 9, with 8 bases in between. In DNA form, the CDR3 reads TGTGCCAGCAGCTTTACGGGGTCCCAGTACTTC. This codes for CASSFTGSQYF.

The DNA for the CDR3 is TGTGCCAGCAGTTACGCGTCCCGGAGGGAGCAGTACTTC. Its translation is CASSYASRREQYF. The chain uses TRBV6-5 and TRBJ2-7, with a tentative D call TRBD2 (5 bases). From germline, CDR1 is MNHEY and CDR2 SVGAGI. This CDR3 region has 13 residues. Trimming left V 2 bases short and J 7 bases short, with 12 bases between.

This clonotype appeared many times. The chain recombines TRBV12-3 or TRBV12-4 with TRBJ2-4, with 9 bases fitting TRBD1. Losses at the gene ends were 5 bases for V and 7 bases for J; bases not matched to a gene: 3. CDR3 length: 13 residues. CDR3 amino acids: CASSPGQGNIQYF. In DNA form, the CDR3 reads TGTGCCAGCAGTCCGGGACAGGGCAACATTCAGTACTTC.